Listed below are T cell receptor beta chains from one sample, sequenced in a study of OX40 agonist ivuxolimab in advanced cancers. TCRdb's copy holds only in-frame clones and misses some; the assay was immunoSEQ multiplex PCR. The sample carries about 67,000 clones, over 70% recorded once. Sequenced here: CD4+ or CD8+ T cells sorted from blood, sampled in a trial of the OX40 agonist ivuxolimab. These TCRs come from an adult with an advanced solid tumor such as melanoma, head and neck, liver or kidney cancer. Each CDR3 is given with its conserved first and last residue.

v_call cdr3_aa
TRBV11-3 CASSLDPPSRGLQETQYF
TRBV19 CASSPPRDRGWGSYEQYF
TRBV7-6 CASSKDGYGYTF
TRBV5-1 CASSLAGQGAGYF
TRBV4-1 CASSQDDSGGAKAQYF
TRBV29-1 CSAPGARGLTYNEQFF
TRBV18 CASSRVAGNEQFF
TRBV4-3 CASSQDRDRGNEKLFF
TRBV30 CAWSSTGYSNQPQHF
TRBV30 CAWIGGLETQYF
TRBV30 CAWLKSSGNTIYF
TRBV18 CASSGQGVNTEAFF
TRBV9 CASSAQVTGSPLHF
TRBV28 CASSPGLAGGHEQYF
TRBV5-1 CASSLSGGPLSTDTQYF
TRBV18 CASSDSLQETQYF
TRBV19 CASSTYTTVLEGRGYTF
TRBV11-3 CASSLGGPSGRTYNEQFF
TRBV11-3 CASSSPGQYYGYTF
TRBV7-8 CASSPGTLNTGELFF
TRBV7-2 CASSLTSGNNEQFF
TRBV6-6 CASSPGPRPYGYTF
TRBV6-6 CASSLGYGYTF
TRBV11-3 CASSLEQLYEQYF
TRBV6-1 CASSEALPGGSNQPQHF
TRBV7-2 CASSSPWGLDSPLHF
TRBV6-5 CASPPQLVPSDEAFF
TRBV19 CASRKQGPSNQPQHF